The clone carrying this T cell receptor beta chain was found a few times. Its antigen remains unknown. This entry belongs to a study of cytomegalovirus exposure and HLA in healthy donors. Overall study context: Counted in an early data release were 65 million to 100 million unique TCRs from HLA-typed donors.

The V gene end was trimmed by 5 bases and the J gene end by 8 bases; junction bases not matched to a gene: 9. This CDR3 contains 15 residues. CDR1 is MDHEN and CDR2 is SYDVKM in the germline V gene. Study observations and caveats: Later analysis suggested links between common viral pathogens and several top significant clusters. What a later analysis reportedly showed was that an Asian-associated ancestry cluster had fewer N-insertions than the roughly 670-donor mean.

PCR amplification relied on 60 Vbeta primers (plus 13 Jbeta primers). The assay was immunoSEQ multiplex PCR, and TCRdb's table has in-frame clones only and misses some. The sample includes approximately 110,000 clones, roughly 15% of them seen just once. Sample: PBMCs. The rearrangement links TRBV28 to TRBJ2-1, with 10 bases that match TRBD2. This sequence was found in a female donor in good health and CMV-seronegative. The CDR3 region is CASSPSSGSFHEQFF. The CDR3 DNA reads TGTGCCAGCAGTCCTTCTAGCGGGAGTTTCCATGAGCAGTTCTTC.